A selection of T cell receptor beta chains follows, all from one sample in a study of OX40 agonist ivuxolimab in advanced cancers. This table comes from immunoSEQ multiplex PCR, and its TCRdb copy is limited to in-frame clones, with some not included. The table includes 95,000 to 150,000 clones, just under 95% detected once. The material sequenced was CD4+ or CD8+ T cells sorted from blood, taken in a trial of the OX40 agonist ivuxolimab. The receptors come from an adult with an advanced solid tumor such as melanoma, head and neck, liver or kidney cancer. Each CDR3 is given without its conserved first and last residue.

cdr3_length,v_call,j_call,cdr3_aa
11,TRBV11-3,TRBJ2-1,ASSTGQGNEQF
13,TRBV4-3,TRBJ2-1,ASSLAGLAYNEQF
14,TRBV5-6,TRBJ1-4,ASSLVIPHSNEKLF
13,TRBV5-4,TRBJ2-2,ASSAGHLFTGELF
12,TRBV7-9,TRBJ1-1,ASSLTVMNTEAF
13,TRBV28,TRBJ2-3,ASGTSGASTDTQY
11,TRBV28,TRBJ1-1,ASSEGRATEAF
12,TRBV7-2,TRBJ2-4,ASSLATPAYIQY
13,TRBV27,TRBJ2-1,ASSPSGAGGNEQF
13,TRBV2,TRBJ2-2,ASSEGKTNTGELF
12,TRBV4-3,TRBJ1-4,ASSHGQRNEKLF
13,TRBV6-1,TRBJ1-1,ASRQQGALNTEAF
15,TRBV7-2,TRBJ2-2,ASSLFGGDSNTGELF
10,TRBV19,TRBJ1-2,ASSMLDYGYT
13,TRBV5-4,TRBJ2-7,ASSLELRGTYEQY
13,TRBV2,TRBJ2-7,ASSEPRGVVYEQY
11,TRBV6-1,TRBJ1-1,ASSGETGTEAF
15,TRBV7-2,TRBJ2-5,ASSLDRQARFQETQY
11,TRBV4-2,TRBJ2-2,ASSQPSGGELF
12,TRBV6-5,TRBJ1-3,ASSYSGSGNTIY